The 3 T cell receptor beta chains below all came from one sample that was sequenced in a study of shared clonotypes between healthy human individuals (dated by TCRdb to 2020 to 2022). The library was built by means of the immunoSEQ multiplex PCR assay. Drawn from immuneACCESS, this table holds only the in-frame rearrangements with V and J called that TCRdb kept. Clones are partly lost; checked studies trace under half to an unresolved V gene and leave the rest unexplained. The sample table shows 2 million to 2.5 million clones, and about nine tenths are seen once. The ten largest clones add up to around 0.35% of the sample. The sequencing sample was made of naive CD4+ T cells from PBMCs. The intended sense of this specimen's cell subset or site label: CD45RA+ positively selected. These receptors all come from a man aged 18 to 29 in good health. Some clones in this sample may be carry-over from other donors' samples.

Details on this clone: Germline and junction disagree at one end, which may indicate a read error. This rearrangement joins TRBV19 to TRBJ1-1, with 8 bases fitting TRBD1. Germline-derived CDR1 and CDR2 are LNHDA and SQIVND (reference sequence). The CDR3 covers 18 residues. The chain's CDR3 is CASSMLDREIRPNAEAFF. CDR3 DNA: TGTGCCAGTAGTATGCTGGACAGGGAAATTCGGCCGAACGCTGAAGCTTTCTTT.

The J gene is TRBJ2-7, the V gene TRBV5-6; perhaps D is TRBD1 or TRBD2 (5 bases each). This CDR3 is 12 amino acids long. Trimming removed 4 bases from V and 5 bases from J, with 10 bases in between. Germline CDR1 is SGHDT and CDR2 is YYEEEE. The CDR3: CASSGEGNEQYF. CDR3 nucleotides: TGTGCCAGCAGCGGCGAGGGGAACGAGCAGTACTTC.

The rearrangement joins TRBV4-2 to TRBJ2-7; D gene unclear. This CDR3 spans 17 amino acids. Trimming removed 1 base from V and 4 bases from J, with 20 bases in between. CDR1 is LGHNA and CDR2 is YNFKEQ in the germline V gene. The chain's CDR3 is CASSQGLSVTHTYEQYF. CDR3 nucleotide sequence: TGTGCCAGCAGCCAAGGTTTGTCGGTGACCCACACATACGAGCAGTACTTC.